These T cell receptor beta chains were read from a single sample in a study of blood T cell repertoires in COVID-19. The method was immunoSEQ multiplex PCR; TCRdb's version includes in-frame clones alone and lacks a portion of them. Among about 140,000 clones listed, roughly 81% were seen once. The sample consisted of peripheral blood. The source of these receptors is a woman in her forties or fifties with active or convalescent COVID-19. The CDR3 runs from the conserved cysteine through the conserved F or W. A D gene is named only where the DNA matches it firmly. The size entry is marked missing in some rows and otherwise reads once, few, many or a size class.

11	NA	TRBV30	TRBJ1-4	NA	CAWSRNEKLFF	TGTGCCTGGAGCCGTAATGAAAAACTGTTTTTT
15	NA	TRBV25-1	TRBJ2-7	TRBD1	CASSEYAGTGYEQYF	TGTGCCAGCAGTGAATATGCTGGGACAGGGTACGAGCAGTACTTC
16	NA	TRBV28	TRBJ1-4	TRBD1	CASSSSLTGVMGKLFF	TGTGCCAGCAGTTCCTCACTGACAGGGGTTATGGGAAAACTGTTTTTT
13	NA	TRBV5-6	TRBJ2-5	TRBD1	CASSWDSQETQYF	TGTGCCAGCAGCTGGGACAGCCAAGAGACCCAGTACTTC
16	once	TRBV28	TRBJ2-7	TRBD2	CASSPPGLARAYEQYF	TGTGCCAGCAGTCCCCCGGGACTAGCCAGGGCCTACGAGCAGTACTTC
17	NA	TRBV10-1	TRBJ1-1	NA	CASSEPRVGGLETEAFF	TGCGCCAGCAGTGAGCCCCGGGTGGGGGGGCTGGAGACTGAAGCTTTCTTT
13	NA	TRBV19	TRBJ1-4	NA	CASSHDQGWKLFF	TGTGCCAGTAGTCACGATCAGGGTTGGAAACTGTTTTTT
15	NA	TRBV7-2	TRBJ2-2	TRBD2	CAIPGLGFRGGELFF	TGTGCCATCCCGGGACTAGGGTTCCGCGGCGGGGAGCTGTTTTTT
14	once	TRBV18	TRBJ1-3	NA	CASSLDSSGNTIYF	TGTGCCAGCTCCCTGGACAGCTCTGGAAACACCATATATTTT
16	NA	TRBV5-8	TRBJ2-5	TRBD2	CASSAGTSGFQETQYF	TGTGCCAGCAGCGCCGGGACTAGCGGATTCCAAGAGACCCAGTACTTC
15	NA	TRBV6-5	TRBJ2-5	TRBD1	CASRTRDRGRRAQYF	TGTGCCAGCAGAACCAGGGACAGGGGGCGCAGGGCCCAGTACTTC
14	NA	TRBV13	TRBJ2-4	NA	CASSLVVQGDIQYF	TGTGCCAGCAGCTTAGTGGTACAGGGCGACATTCAGTACTTC
15	NA	TRBV7-9	TRBJ2-7	TRBD1	CASSRSQTGEYEQYF	TGTGCCAGCAGCCGTTCACAGACAGGGGAGTACGAGCAGTACTTC
17	NA	TRBV7-9	TRBJ2-5	NA	CASSPFGSSAYQETQYF	TGTGCCAGCAGCCCCTTCGGGAGCAGCGCCTACCAAGAGACCCAGTACTTC
16	many	TRBV4-2	TRBJ2-5	TRBD2	CASSQTSGGNQETQYF	TGTGCCAGCAGCCAGACTAGCGGGGGTAATCAAGAGACCCAGTACTTC
16	NA	TRBV3-1/TRBV3-2	TRBJ2-1	TRBD2	CASSQSSGGHYNEQFF	TGTGCCAGCAGCCAATCTAGCGGGGGCCACTACAATGAGCAGTTCTTC
13	NA	TRBV5-1	TRBJ1-2	NA	CASHNPGEDGYTF	TGCGCCAGCCATAACCCGGGGGAAGATGGCTACACCTTC
15	NA	TRBV6-4	TRBJ2-1	TRBD2	CASSELAGGYNEQFF	TGTGCCAGCAGTGAGCTGGCGGGAGGGTACAATGAGCAGTTCTTC
14	many	TRBV6-5	TRBJ1-3	NA	CASSTGPSGNTIYF	TGTGCCAGCAGCACAGGGCCCTCTGGAAACACCATATATTTT
16	NA	TRBV30	TRBJ1-6	TRBD1	CAWRVQGIGGVSPLHF	TGTGCCTGGAGGGTACAAGGGATAGGGGGCGTCTCACCCCTCCACTTT
14	NA	TRBV7-8	TRBJ2-2	NA	CASRAVGDTGELFF	TGTGCCAGCAGGGCGGTCGGAGACACCGGGGAGCTGTTTTTT
18	NA	TRBV5-5	TRBJ2-3	TRBD1	CASSPRTGAGYSTDTQYF	TGTGCCAGCAGCCCGAGAACAGGGGCGGGCTATAGCACAGATACGCAGTATTTT
15	once	TRBV3-1/TRBV3-2	TRBJ2-5	TRBD1	CASSPPTGGWETQYF	TGTGCCAGCAGCCCACCGACAGGGGGTTGGGAGACCCAGTACTTC
16	NA	TRBV7-2	TRBJ2-1	NA	CASSPFTSVSYNEQFF	TGTGCCAGCAGCCCTTTTACTTCGGTATCCTACAATGAGCAGTTCTTC